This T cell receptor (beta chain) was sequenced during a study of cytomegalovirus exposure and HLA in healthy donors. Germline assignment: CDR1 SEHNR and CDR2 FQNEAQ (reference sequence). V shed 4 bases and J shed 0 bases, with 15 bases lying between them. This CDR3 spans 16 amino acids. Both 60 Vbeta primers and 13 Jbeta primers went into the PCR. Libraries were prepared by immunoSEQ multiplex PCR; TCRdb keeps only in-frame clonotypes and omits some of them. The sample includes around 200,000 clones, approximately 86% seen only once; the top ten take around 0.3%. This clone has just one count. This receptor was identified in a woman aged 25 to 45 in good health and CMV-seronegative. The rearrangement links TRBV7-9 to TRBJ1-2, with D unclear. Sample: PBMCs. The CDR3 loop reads CASSSPPITANYGYTF. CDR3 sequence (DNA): TGTGCCAGCAGCTCCCCGCCTATCACCGCTAACTATGGCTACACCTTC. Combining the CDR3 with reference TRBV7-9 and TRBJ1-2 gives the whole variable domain DTGVSQNPRHKITKRGQNVTFRCDPISEHNRLYWYRQTLGQGPEFLTYFQNEAQLEKSRLLSDRFSAERPKGSFSTLEIQRTEQGDSAMYLCASSSPPITANYGYTFGSGTRLTVV.